This passage covers 11 T cell receptor beta chains from one sample sequenced in a study of identical twins. TCRdb ran MiXCR on the 5' RACE reads and lists one entry per CDR3 protein. The table has more than 400,000 distinct CDR3 sequences, roughly 15% seen once. This sample was also put to use in a study of yellow fever vaccine responses in identical twins.

Sequencing was carried out using CD4+ T cells sorted from blood. Receptor source: a woman between 18 and 30 years old in good health.

The CDR3 region has the DNA TGTGCCAGCAGTGACAGGGCGGTCGCTGGCTACACCTTC. This codes for CASSDRAVAGYTF. The chain combines TRBV2 with TRBJ1-2; possible D gene TRBD1, 5 bases. Germline V CDR1 and CDR2: SNHLY, FYNNEI. The CDR3 extends over 13 amino acids. V gave up 3 bases and J gave up 7 bases, with 12 bases separating them.

This clonotype has just a few counts. The chain combines TRBV10-3 with TRBJ2-7, with TRBD1 as a possible D gene (6 bases). Germline CDR1 and CDR2: ENHRY and SYGVKD. This CDR3 is 14 amino acids long. V lost 6 bases and J 1 base, leaving 13 bases between the germline ends. Here the CDR3 reads CAIRNQGSSYEQYF. The CDR3 DNA sequence: TGTGCCATCAGGAATCAGGGGTCTTCCTACGAGCAGTACTTC.

This chain joins TRBV5-1 and TRBJ2-7, with D perhaps assigned TRBD1 or TRBD2 (5 bases each). This CDR3 has 15 residues. Trimming removed 4 bases from V and 4 bases from J, with 18 bases in between. In germline, CDR1 is SGHRS, CDR2 YFSETQ. The CDR3 sequence: CASSPVGGYGYEQYV. CDR3 in DNA: TGCGCCAGCAGCCCGGTTGGGGGTTACGGGTACGAGCAGTACGTC.

The chain recombines TRBV6-5 with TRBJ1-1, with no clear D. The CDR3 runs to 12 residues. V dropped 6 bases and J dropped 10 bases, with 15 bases sitting between them. The germline gives CDR1 MNHEY, CDR2 SVGAGI. The CDR3 spells CASSPGTGVAFF. As DNA, the CDR3 is TGTGCCAGCAGCCCCGGCACTGGGGTAGCTTTCTTT.

The V and J genes are TRBV12-3 or TRBV12-4 and TRBJ2-1, with 9 positions matching TRBD1. The CDR3 runs 14 residues. The V and J ends lost 7 bases and 6 bases, in that order; junction bases with no gene match: 7. CDR3: CASTFGDRVNEQFF. CDR3 bases: TGTGCCAGCACGTTCGGGGACAGGGTCAATGAGCAGTTCTTC.

The chain uses TRBV7-2 and TRBJ2-5, with D possibly being TRBD2 (7 bases). The V gene lost 5 bases and the J gene lost 5 bases, with 18 bases spanning the gap. The germline V gene encodes CDR1 SGHTA and CDR2 FQGNSA. This CDR3 has 15 amino acids. The CDR3 reads CASSLTRGGSETQYF. The CDR3 region has the DNA TGTGCCAGCAGCCTAACACGCGGGGGCTCGGAGACCCAGTACTTC.

This chain links TRBV7-9 with TRBJ2-1; a possible D gene is TRBD2 (5 bases). V was pared by 5 bases and J by 9 bases, with 17 bases between. This CDR3 contains 14 residues. The V gene's germline CDR1 is SEHNR and CDR2 FQNEAQ (reference sequence). CDR3 amino acids: CASSTRGRSSEQFF. For the CDR3, the DNA is TGTGCCAGCAGCACCCGGGGTAGGTCCAGTGAGCAGTTCTTC.

The chain employs TRBV10-3 and TRBJ1-5; 8 bases fit TRBD1. This CDR3 comprises 14 residues. Germline CDR1 reads ENHRY; CDR2 reads SYGVKD. V lost 6 bases to trimming and J lost 5 bases; unmatched junction nucleotides: 6. CDR3 DNA sequence: TGTGCCATCAGATCGACAGGGGTGGATCAGCCCCAGCATTTT. Amino acid sequence: CAIRSTGVDQPQHF.

This clonotype came up a few times. The V gene is TRBV7-8, the J gene TRBJ2-3, with TRBD2 matching over 9 bases. Germline trimming cut 5 bases from V and 4 bases from J; bases unmatched to any gene: 4. Per germline, CDR1 SGHVS and CDR2 FQNEAQ. CDR3 length: 14 residues. This chain's CDR3 is CASSTRLAADTQYF. The CDR3 nucleotides are TGTGCCAGCAGCACCCGACTAGCGGCAGATACGCAGTATTTT.

A note on this clonotype: Without the conserved terminal phenylalanine or tryptophan, this CDR3 likely stems from a read error. No DNA is shown, since the ends of the CDR3 on it are uncertain; the CDR3 is the one TCRdb lists. The V gene is TRBV5-1, the J gene TRBJ1-1; the D call of TRBD1 is as the table states it, not checked on the DNA. The CDR3 comprises 11 residues, both ends counted. CDR1 SGHRS and CDR2 YFSETQ come from the germline V gene. CDR3 sequence reads: CASRGDGTTYR.

The V gene is TRBV6-1, the J gene TRBJ1-4; a weak D match, TRBD1 (5 bases). The V gene lost 3 bases and the J gene lost 0 bases, with 14 bases spanning the gap. The CDR3 consists of 17 residues. The germline gives CDR1 MNHNS, CDR2 SASEGT. CDR3 loop: CASSDEKTAATNEKLFF. The CDR3 nucleotides read TGTGCCAGCAGTGATGAGAAGACAGCCGCAACTAATGAAAAACTGTTTTTT.